This T cell receptor (beta chain) came from a study of blood T cell repertoires in COVID-19. The overall study: In each case, the material was cDNA or gDNA derived from T cells, B-cell-depleted T cells, or PBMCs.

Germline V gives CDR1 SGHVS, CDR2 FQNEAQ. The CDR3 has 15 residues. Trimming cost V 6 bases and J 6 bases, with 17 bases left between them. Sequenced by immunoSEQ multiplex PCR; TCRdb stores in-frame clones only, minus some. The profile covers 35,000 to 45,000 clones, with approximately 90% appearing a single time and about an eighth taken by the ten largest. This chain links TRBV7-8 with TRBJ2-2, with D maybe TRBD1 (6 bases). This clonotype originated in a man aged 55 to 69 with active COVID-19. Specimen: peripheral blood. CDR3 residues: CASRQGFSGAGELFF. The CDR3 DNA reads TGTGCCAGCAGGCAGGGGTTTTCTGGGGCCGGGGAGCTGTTTTTT. The whole variable domain, filled in from reference TRBV7-8 and TRBJ2-2, reads GAGVSQSPRYKVAKRGQDVALRCDPISGHVSLFWYQQALGQGPEFLTYFQNEAQLDKSGLPSDRFFAERPEGSVSTLKIQRTQQEDSAVYLCASRQGFSGAGELFFGEGSRLTVL.